This T cell receptor (beta chain) was identified in a study of T cells after yellow fever vaccination. As for the study in general: SMART-Seq v4 Ultra Low Input prepared the low-cell-number fractions. Findings and limits, study-wide: Abundant bulk-derived clonotypes could contaminate FACS-sorted repertoires. Some clonotypes were seen in both the CD4 and the CD8 compartments. These made up a small share and likely arose from convergent recombination.

CDR1 SGHDN and CDR2 FVKESK come from the germline V gene. V was clipped by 4 bases and J by 4 bases, with 7 bases between them. The CDR3 sequence is 13 residues long. The authors made TCR cDNA by 5'RACE template switching, adding a universal primer site and UMIs. TCRdb used MiXCR to reprocess the 5' RACE reads, holding one entry per CDR3 protein. The sample yields under 500,000 distinct CDR3 sequences, around 20% seen once. This clonotype was recorded a few times. Its specificity is unknown. This TCR was sampled from a young man who received the YFV17D yellow fever vaccine. The chain has TRBV14 and TRBJ2-2; D ambiguous. The sample was PBMCs, taken before the yellow fever booster vaccination. The DNA of the CDR3 is TGTGCCAGCAGCCCTATGGGCACCGGGGAGCTGTTTTTT. It yields the protein CASSPMGTGELFF.